What follows are 24 T cell receptor beta chains derived from one specimen sequenced in a study of lymphopenia after photon versus proton radiotherapy. Repertoires were generated with immunoSEQ multiplex PCR, while TCRdb's copy carries only in-frame clones and drops some. The data contain more than 70,000 clones, around 80% of them singletons. The starting material was peripheral blood, obtained from a patient treated with proton-based radiotherapy. Receptor source: a man between 60 and 70 years old with pancreatic cancer.

The chain uses TRBV28 and TRBJ1-1, with unresolved D. CDR1 is MDHEN, CDR2 SYDVKM, per germline. Between the trimmed V and J ends, which lost 2 bases and 13 bases, there was a span of 14 bases. The CDR3 totals 12 residues. CDR3 nucleotides: TGTGCCAGCAGTTTAAACCAGGCGGTACGTTTCTTT. It encodes CASSLNQAVRFF.

The chain has TRBV4-1 and TRBJ1-4; TRBD1 matches at 9 bases. Germline V gives CDR1 MGHRA, CDR2 YSYEKL. The CDR3 totals 17 residues. V dropped 0 bases and J dropped 7; count of bases not matched to a gene: 9. The CDR3 bases are TGCGCCAGCAGCCAAGATATTAAGGGGACAGGGCGTGAAAAACTGTTTTTT. It is translated as CASSQDIKGTGREKLFF.

The chain carries TRBV6-5 and TRBJ2-7; either TRBD1 or TRBD2 may supply D (5 bases each). This CDR3 contains 14 residues. Germline CDR1 is MNHEY and CDR2 is SVGAGI. The V end lost 5 bases, the J end lost 2 bases, and 13 bases lay between the germline ends. The CDR3 bases are TGTGCCAGCAGTCACCGGGGCAAAGCCTACGAGCAGTACTTC. This sequence encodes CASSHRGKAYEQYF.

This chain connects TRBV5-8 to TRBJ2-1; a possible D gene is TRBD1 (5 bases). Germline CDR1 and CDR2: SGHTS and YDEGEE. The CDR3 contains 16 residues. Between the trimmed V and J ends, which lost 3 bases and 10 bases, there was a span of 23 bases. The chain's CDR3 is CASSSYGPGAPVEQFF. The DNA for the CDR3 is TGTGCCAGCAGCTCCTACGGGCCTGGGGCCCCGGTCGAGCAGTTCTTC.

The rearrangement links TRBV27 to TRBJ1-6, with D possibly being TRBD1 (6 bases). CDR3 length equals 16 residues. CDR1 is MNHEY and CDR2 is SMNVEV in the germline V gene (reference sequence). V was shortened by 5 bases and J by 7 bases, with 18 bases between the two germline ends. The CDR3 DNA reads as TGTGCCAGCAGTCCTCTAAGACCTACAGGGAATTCACCCCTCCACTTT. This translates into CASSPLRPTGNSPLHF.

CDR3 region: CASSFGLAGGPGTDTQYF. CDR3 DNA: TGCGCCAGCAGCTTCGGACTAGCGGGAGGCCCAGGCACAGATACGCAGTATTTT. The gene calls are TRBV5-1 and TRBJ2-3; 14 bases fit TRBD2. This CDR3 spans 18 amino acids. CDR1 and CDR2 (germline): SGHRS, YFSETQ. The J segment lost 1 base and the V segment lost 2 bases, leaving 6 bases of the junction unmatched.

DNA of the CDR3: TGTGCCAGCAGTTTAATGACAGTGCATCATGGCTACACCTTC. It yields the protein CASSLMTVHHGYTF. J is TRBJ1-2 and V is TRBV28, with D possibly matching TRBD1 (5 bases). V was shortened by 2 bases and J by 6 bases, with 13 bases between the two germline ends. There are 14 residues in the CDR3. Looked up from germline, CDR1 is MDHEN and CDR2 is SYDVKM.

V and J are TRBV5-4 and TRBJ2-5, with a weak D call TRBD1 (5 bases). V lost 4 bases and J 4 bases, leaving 20 bases between the germline ends. Germline CDR1 reads SGHNT; CDR2 reads YYREEE (reference sequence). This CDR3 region has 16 residues. In nucleotides, the CDR3 is TGTGCCAGCAGCATGGGCCTAGGGGCTATAGTAGAGACCCAGTACTTC. Its protein is CASSMGLGAIVETQYF.

The gene calls are TRBV7-2 and TRBJ2-1, with D perhaps TRBD2 (6 bases). The germline CDR1 and CDR2 sequences are SGHTA and FQGNSA. The CDR3 spans 17 residues. Trimming took 5 bases from V and 0 from J, leaving 17 bases between them. CDR3: CASSPRTGLSSYNEQFF. CDR3 DNA sequence: TGTGCCAGCAGCCCCAGGACGGGACTGAGCTCCTACAATGAGCAGTTCTTC.

This clone was recorded a few times. The V call is TRBV28, the J call TRBJ1-2; 9 bases agree with TRBD1. The germline V gene has CDR1 MDHEN and CDR2 SYDVKM. With V trimmed by 2 bases and J by 2 bases, 3 bases remained unmatched. This CDR3 spans 15 amino acids. The CDR3 sequence is CASSLGTGSNYGYTF. The DNA of the CDR3 is TGTGCCAGCAGTTTAGGGACAGGGTCCAACTATGGCTACACCTTC.

V is TRBV27 and J is TRBJ2-7; no definite D call. V shed 0 bases and J shed 2 bases, with 5 bases lying between them. The germline V gene encodes CDR1 MNHEY and CDR2 SMNVEV (reference sequence). CDR3 size: 13 residues. CDR3 protein: CASSLSPAYEQYF. In DNA, the CDR3 is TGTGCCAGCAGTTTATCCCCAGCCTACGAGCAGTACTTC.

The rearrangement links TRBV5-1 to TRBJ1-4; D is undetermined. CDR1 is SGHRS and CDR2 is YFSETQ in the germline V gene. Trimming cost V 0 bases and J 5 bases, with 5 bases left between them. The CDR3 sequence is 13 residues long. CDR3 loop: CASSLDLNEKLFF. CDR3 DNA: TGCGCCAGCAGCTTGGATCTCAATGAAAAACTGTTTTTT.

This clone was counted only a few times. The CDR3 nucleotides read TGTGCCAGCAGCTTCGTCAGCCGGGACTACACCTTC. Its protein is CASSFVSRDYTF. This rearrangement joins TRBV7-2 to TRBJ1-2; no clear D. Per the germline V gene, CDR1 is SGHTA and CDR2 is FQGNSA. The CDR3 sequence is 12 residues long. Trimming took 3 bases from V and 10 from J, leaving 12 bases between them.

This chain connects TRBV11-2 to TRBJ2-5; a weak D match, TRBD2 (5 bases). This CDR3 comprises 15 residues. Germline assignment: CDR1 SGHAT and CDR2 FQNNGV. Trimming pared 5 bases from V and 1 base from J, leaving 14 bases between. The CDR3 protein is CASSHTRGGQETQYF. CDR3 DNA: TGTGCCAGCAGCCACACCCGAGGAGGCCAAGAGACCCAGTACTTC.

This rearrangement joins TRBV2 to TRBJ2-2; D is unresolved. Germline CDR1 and CDR2: SNHLY and FYNNEI. CDR3 length: 14 amino acids. V was shortened by 7 bases and J by 1 base, with 10 bases between the two germline ends. In DNA, the CDR3 is TGTGCCAGCATAAGGACGGAGAACACCGGGGAGCTGTTTTTT. Translating it yields CASIRTENTGELFF. The variable domain in full, with the rest retrieved from reference TRBV2 and TRBJ2-2, is EPEVTQTPSHQVTQMGQEVILRCVPISNHLYFYWYRQILGQKVEFLVSFYNNEISEKSEIFDDQFSVERPDGSNFTLKIRSTKLEDSAMYFCASIRTENTGELFFGEGSRLTVL.

This clone was recorded once. The J gene is TRBJ2-7, the V gene TRBV18; D may be TRBD1 or TRBD2 (5 bases each). The CDR3 extends over 14 amino acids. Germline V gene data show CDR1 as KGHSH and CDR2 as LQKENI. The germline V and J ends were trimmed by 3 bases and 4 bases, with 13 bases remaining between them. The CDR3 sequence: CASSPRGSTYEQYF. The DNA for the CDR3 is TGTGCCAGCTCACCCCGGGGCAGTACGTACGAGCAGTACTTC.

The V gene is TRBV9, the J gene TRBJ1-5; D remains ambiguous. CDR1 and CDR2 (germline): SGDLS, YYNGEE. This CDR3 is 13 amino acids long. The V gene lost 3 bases and the J gene lost 6 bases, with 10 bases spanning the gap. The CDR3 DNA is TGTGCCAGCAGCGACTGGGGAAGTCAGCCCCAGCATTTT. It codes for CASSDWGSQPQHF.

This chain uses TRBV6-6 with TRBJ2-7; D gene uncertain. CDR1 is MNHNY, CDR2 SVGAGI, per germline (reference sequence). The CDR3 covers 14 residues. Trimming removed 2 bases at V and 3 bases at J, with 11 bases between. Here the CDR3 DNA reads TGTGCCAGCAGTTACAAAGCAGACCTCTACGAGCAGTACTTC. Translated, it gives CASSYKADLYEQYF.

The J gene is TRBJ2-2, the V gene TRBV6-6; 10 nucleotides line up with TRBD1. The trim removed 1 base at V and 3 bases at J, leaving 2 bases unmatched. From germline, CDR1 is MNHNY and CDR2 SVGAGI (reference sequence). The CDR3 sequence is 16 residues long. Here the CDR3 reads CASSYWGQGYTGELFF. The CDR3 DNA follows: TGTGCCAGCAGTTACTGGGGACAGGGGTACACCGGGGAGCTGTTTTTT.

This sequence joins TRBV9 and TRBJ1-4; no reliable D call. Per the germline V gene, CDR1 is SGDLS and CDR2 is YYNGEE. This CDR3 has 16 amino acids. V lost 7 bases and J lost 0, with 16 bases in between. In DNA form, the CDR3 reads TGTGCCAGCGCCCCTGGGTGGGGAACAACTAATGAAAAACTGTTTTTT. Its translation: CASAPGWGTTNEKLFF.

V gene TRBV14 combines with J gene TRBJ1-2, with unresolved D. CDR3 size: 17 residues. The germline V gene has CDR1 SGHDN and CDR2 FVKESK. The V end was cut by 0 bases, the J end by 6 bases, with 20 bases between. The CDR3 spells CASSQDIQHSYLHGYTF. In nucleotides, the CDR3 is TGTGCCAGCAGCCAAGATATACAGCACTCTTACCTTCATGGCTACACCTTC.

The V and J genes are TRBV7-2 and TRBJ1-1; possible D gene TRBD1, 6 bases. Germline V gene data show CDR1 as SGHTA and CDR2 as FQGNSA. CDR3 length: 14 amino acids. V shed 5 bases and J shed 1 base, with 11 bases lying between them. The CDR3 is CASSLLGGNTEAFF. For the CDR3, the DNA is TGTGCCAGCAGCCTCTTAGGGGGGAACACTGAAGCTTTCTTT.

The genes are TRBV6-1 and TRBJ1-5, with TRBD1 as a possible D gene (5 bases). V lost 6 bases and J 6 bases, leaving 12 bases between the germline ends. Germline loops: CDR1 MNHNS, CDR2 SASEGT. This CDR3 spans 13 amino acids. CDR3 sequence: CASSPQGVQPQHF. The CDR3 DNA sequence: TGTGCCAGCAGCCCCCAGGGCGTTCAGCCCCAGCATTTT.

The genes are TRBV5-4 and TRBJ1-3; D possibly corresponds to TRBD1 (6 bases). The CDR3 is 14 residues long. Trimming shortened V by 5 bases and J by 2 bases, and 11 bases separated the two germline ends. The germline gives CDR1 SGHNT, CDR2 YYREEE (reference sequence). DNA of the CDR3: TGTGCCAGCAGGGCAAGGGGGGCTGGAAACACCATATATTTT. It is translated as CASRARGAGNTIYF. The full variable domain, its missing parts supplied by reference TRBV5-4 and TRBJ1-3, is ETGVTQSPTHLIKTRGQQVTLRCSSQSGHNTVSWYQQALGQGPQFIFQYYREEENGRGNFPPRFSGLQFPNYSSELNVNALELDDSALYLCASRARGAGNTIYFGEGSWLTVV.